This T cell receptor beta chain was observed in a study of cytomegalovirus exposure and HLA in healthy donors. This CDR3 is built from 14 residues. Germline CDR1 and CDR2: MDHEN and SYDVKM. V was clipped by 11 bases and J by 5 bases, with 19 bases between them. PCR employed 60 Vbeta and 13 Jbeta primers. Measured with immunoSEQ multiplex PCR; TCRdb has only the in-frame clones, and not every one. The sample includes about 170,000 clones, around four fifths seen only once; the top ten take more than 0.9%. This sequence originates from a girl aged 2 to 10 in good health and CMV-seropositive. The chain joins TRBV28 to TRBJ1-5, with a tentative D call TRBD1 (6 bases). Input material: PBMCs. The CDR3 DNA sequence: TGTGCCGGGACAATACAGGGTCTCGATCAGCCCCAGCATTTT. Translation: CAGTIQGLDQPQHF.